Below, one T cell receptor beta chain is given with its context. Its antigen has not been determined. No base qualities exist here, and no much larger clone lies one base off it. Whole blood was collected in K2EDTA tubes by collaborating institutions according to the institutions' own protocols. For TCRbeta analysis, collaborators shipped samples as frozen whole blood, isolated PBMCs, or DNA extracted from either of those sample types. The data belong to a study of blood T cell repertoires in COVID-19 (TCRdb year 2020). Background for the entire study: Collaborator samples came from the United States, Italy and Spain and covered acute and convalescent phases of COVID-19. The material from the prospective study consisted of cDNA or gDNA derived from T cells, B-cell-depleted T cells, or PBMCs. Deeply sampled blood TCRbeta repertoires from subjects exposed to, actively infected with, or recovered from COVID-19 were included in the dataset. The repertoires were made available in a free public database intended to serve as a resource for research on the immune response to SARS-CoV-2. Samples came from the ongoing ImmuneRACE study (first 160 participants) plus 1,254 subjects from 6 global collaborators. Nearly every sample came with metadata listing a de-identified subject ID, COVID-19 status, age in years and sex. Where available, HLA class I and class II types were obtained from metadata supplied by the sample provider rather than from assay-based typing. Points the paper makes about the study in general: How much clinical and demographic metadata was included differed by source and by participant, and the metadata was provided uncurated.

TCRbeta CDR3 regions were amplified from genomic DNA using the immunoSEQ Assay, a bias-controlled multiplex PCR. The published analysis was carried out like this. Within the assay, amplification of reference gene primers was used to estimate how many nucleated cells each sample contained. To quantify the absolute abundance of each unique TCRbeta CDR3 rearrangement, sequence reads were collapsed and filtered. For each sample, productive Simpson clonality was calculated as the square root of Simpson's diversity index over productive rearrangements. TCRdb re-hosts the immuneACCESS table, in-frame sequences only. Its copies lack some clones; in the studies checked, an unresolved V gene accounts for under half of them, and the cause for the rest is not known. Clone size and V and J calls were adopted from that table, with D and trimming inferred from the DNA. For this sample there are 100,000 to 150,000 clones; 81% appear just once. Together, the top ten hold approximately 3.9% of the sample.

The junction carries 9 bases between V and J, which are trimmed by 0 bases and 7 bases respectively. Including cysteine and phenylalanine, the CDR3 has 13 amino acids. Only the CDR3 DNA is retained, 39 bases long and in frame from the first base. The germline V gene encodes CDR1 WNHNN and CDR2 SYGVQD (reference sequence). The TCR was taken from a woman aged 50 to 60 with acute or convalescent COVID-19. The rearrangement joined TRBV10-1 to TRBJ1-1; no D segment can be confidently identified. Sample: peripheral blood. The CDR3 amino acid sequence is: CASSESGEVEAFF. The nucleotide sequence is TGCGCCAGCAGTGAGTCCGGGGAGGTTGAAGCTTTCTTT.